This TCR beta chain derives from a study of T cell repertoires in cytomegalovirus infection. Looking at the study overall: Newly reported HLA-C-restricted and thoroughly characterized HLA-B-restricted CMV epitopes were employed.

Germline V gene data show CDR1 as MNHEY and CDR2 as SMNVEV (reference sequence). The CDR3 loop spans 14 amino acids. V lost 6 bases to trimming and J lost 5 bases, with 13 bases between them. Of note for this clonotype: Its antigen is undetermined.

Broader study findings: Predominance within the ex vivo response was attributable to HLA-C-restricted CMV-specific TCR beta clonotypes.

TCRdb recomputed calls from the reads with MiXCR, one row per CDR3 protein. The table shows about 770,000 distinct CDR3 sequences, with under 35% occurring only once. The chain joins TRBV27 to TRBJ1-4; D remains unclear. Sequencing was performed on cultured CD8+ T cells from PBMCs, taken from culture after CMV antigen stimulation. The origin of this receptor is a human donor in good health (CMV status not recorded). Some clones in this sample may be carry-over from other donors' samples. CDR3: CASRREEGNEKLFF. In DNA form, the CDR3 reads TGTGCCAGCAGACGGGAGGAAGGCAATGAAAAACTGTTTTTT.